What follows describes a single TCR beta chain. Its antigen remains unknown. The CDR3 runs to 15 residues. Germline CDR1 is SGHRS and CDR2 is YFSETQ. V shed 0 bases and J shed 0 bases, with 9 bases lying between them. The data stem from a study of T cell responses to AZD1222 COVID-19 vaccine. Findings and limits, study-wide: Just six AZD1222 recipients tested seropositive at baseline. Dominant at 160-218 and 743-854, vaccine-associated CD4 TCRs also spanned spike. Sampling that yielded the repertoires occurred only after the peak T cell response.

Here immunoSEQ multiplex PCR was the method, and the copy in TCRdb shows in-frame clones only, minus some. Here the sample table reports about 140,000 clones. The source is an adult in good health. The chain recombines TRBV5-1 with TRBJ1-2; D unresolved. The specimen sequenced was peripheral blood. In DNA form, the CDR3 reads TGCGCCAGCAGCTTGGCCGACACAGCTAACTATGGCTACACCTTC. As protein: CASSLADTANYGYTF.